A selection of T cell receptor beta chains follows, all from one sample in a study of T-cell reconstitution after alpha-beta-depleted transplantation in children. MiXCR was run by TCRdb on the PCR reads, yielding one entry per CDR3 protein. The data hold about 980,000 distinct CDR3 sequences, with about 29% observed a single time. The sequences come from PBMCs, mostly from graft donor cells, collected 360 days after TCRalphabeta/CD19-depleted stem cell transplant. The receptors shown here come from a boy under two years old who had a stem cell transplant for SCID, so the T cells may come from the graft donor. CDR3s include the opening cysteine and the closing phenylalanine or tryptophan. A D gene is named only where the DNA matches it firmly. Not all rows give a size; the values are once, few, many and, for expanded clones, a class.

j_call clone_size v_call d_call cdr3_nt cdr3_aa
TRBJ2-1 few TRBV12-3/TRBV12-4 NA TGTGCCAGCAGTTTGTCCGGGGCCCCGAATGAGCAGTTCTTC CASSLSGAPNEQFF
TRBJ2-5 NA TRBV15 NA TGTGCCACCAGCAGACTTGGGACGATCCAAGAGACCCAGTACTTC CATSRLGTIQETQYF
TRBJ2-3 few TRBV20-1 TRBD2 TGCAGTGCTCAAGGACTAGCGGGGATTGGAGATACGCAGTATTTT CSAQGLAGIGDTQYF
TRBJ2-5 NA TRBV3-1 TRBD1 TGTGCCAGCAGCCAACGGGACAGGGGGCTACGTGAGACCCAGTACTTC CASSQRDRGLRETQYF
TRBJ1-1 NA TRBV14 NA TGTGCCAGCAGCCAATGGCGGGGCATGAACACTGAAGCTTTCTTT CASSQWRGMNTEAFF
TRBJ2-1 NA TRBV24-1 NA TGTGCCACCAGTGGGGGGGATTTCAATGAGCAGTTCTTC CATSGGDFNEQFF
TRBJ1-3 NA TRBV19 NA TGTGCCAGTAGTACAGGGGACTCTGGAAACACCATATATTTT CASSTGDSGNTIYF
TRBJ2-4 few TRBV20-1 NA TGCAGTGCTAGAGATAGTTGGGGACTAGCCAAAAACATTCAGTACTTC CSARDSWGLAKNIQYF
TRBJ2-7 NA TRBV7-2 NA TGTGCCAGCAGCTTAGGCAGGCAGGCAAGCGAGCAGTACTTC CASSLGRQASEQYF
TRBJ2-2 NA TRBV7-2 TRBD1 TGTGCCAGCAGCTTAACGAGGACAGGGCCTAACACCGGGGAGCTGTTTTTT CASSLTRTGPNTGELFF
TRBJ1-1 NA TRBV5-1 NA TGCGCCAGCAGCGTCAACATCGATCGGACTGAAGCTTTCTTT CASSVNIDRTEAFF
TRBJ2-1 few TRBV3-1 TRBD2 TGTGCCAGCAGCCAATGGGGGGGGGTTAATCCCAATGAGCAGTTCTTC CASSQWGGVNPNEQFF
TRBJ1-2 few TRBV20-1 NA TGCAGTGCCCCCAAAGGGGGTTCGGGCAACTATGGCTACACCTTC CSAPKGGSGNYGYTF
TRBJ2-3 NA TRBV12-3/TRBV12-4 NA TGTGCCAGCAGTTTTGGGGTGGAGGATACGCAGTATTTT CASSFGVEDTQYF
TRBJ1-6 NA TRBV7-9 NA TGTGCCAGCAGCTTAGGACGGCTAAATTCACCCCTCCACTTT CASSLGRLNSPLHF
TRBJ2-7 NA TRBV6-2/TRBV6-3 NA TGTGCCAGCAGTTACTATCCTAGTGACTACGAGCAGTACTTC CASSYYPSDYEQYF
TRBJ1-2 few TRBV6-5 NA TGTGCCAGCAGTTACTCTGAGAGCAGGGGCTACACCTTC CASSYSESRGYTF
TRBJ2-6 few TRBV27 TRBD1 TGTGCCAGCAGCGACAGGGGCTCAAGCTCTGGGGCCAACGTCCTGACTTTC CASSDRGSSSGANVLTF
TRBJ2-2 NA TRBV5-1 TRBD1 TGCGCCAGCAGCTTTCGGGGACAGGGGGCATCCGGGGAGCTGTTTTTT CASSFRGQGASGELFF
TRBJ2-3 NA TRBV5-1 NA TGCGCCAGCAGCTTGGAGTGGGGAAGTGGCACAGATACGCAGTATTTT CASSLEWGSGTDTQYF
TRBJ1-5 few TRBV12-3/TRBV12-4 NA TGTGCCAGCAGTCCATTTACCTCTCAGCCCCAGCATTTT CASSPFTSQPQHF
TRBJ1-1 NA TRBV5-1 TRBD1 TGCGCCAGCAGCTCAAACCGGGACAGGGTGTCCACTGAAGCTTTCTTT CASSSNRDRVSTEAFF
TRBJ2-7 NA TRBV6-2/TRBV6-3 TRBD1 TGTGCCAGCACCTCCTCGACAGGGCCCGAGCAGTACTTC CASTSSTGPEQYF
TRBJ1-2 NA TRBV12-3/TRBV12-4 NA TGTGCCAGCAGTAACCTAGGGAGCAACTATGGCTACACCTTC CASSNLGSNYGYTF
TRBJ1-1 NA TRBV7-2 NA TGTGCCAGCAGCTTAGCCGGGCGGACGATGAACACTGAAGCTTTCTTT CASSLAGRTMNTEAFF
TRBJ2-7 NA TRBV6-1 NA TGTGCCAGCAGCCGGGGACCCGGGCGGTACGAGCAGTACTTC CASSRGPGRYEQYF
TRBJ2-4 NA TRBV20-1 TRBD1 TGCAGTGCTTCGGGATTGACAGGGGGCGCGGGCTCGGCCAAAAACATTCAGTACTTC CSASGLTGGAGSAKNIQYF
TRBJ2-1 NA TRBV5-1 NA TGCGCCAGCAGCTTGGATACCAGATCCTACAATGAGCAGTTCTTC CASSLDTRSYNEQFF
TRBJ1-2 once TRBV7-9 NA TGTGCCAGCAGCACGCAAGATGTTTTCGTCTATGGCTACACCTTC CASSTQDVFVYGYTF
TRBJ2-2 NA TRBV5-4 TRBD2 TGTGCCAGCAGCTTGGACGAGCGGGGAATGAACACCGGGGAGCTGTTTTTT CASSLDERGMNTGELFF
TRBJ1-2 NA TRBV4-1 TRBD1 TGCGCCAGCAGCCAAGGATTTATAGGGACAGGGACATATGGCTACACCTTC CASSQGFIGTGTYGYTF
TRBJ2-5 NA TRBV6-1 NA TGTGCCAGCAGTGCCTGGGACGAAGAGACCCAGTACTTC CASSAWDEETQYF
TRBJ1-2 NA TRBV4-2 TRBD1 TGTGCCAGCAGCCAAGGGGACAGGGACCCCCATGGCTACACCTTC CASSQGDRDPHGYTF
TRBJ2-1 few TRBV4-2 TRBD2 TGTGCCAGCAGCCAAGAAGGTTACGCTAGCGGGGCTAGGAGGTCCTACAATGAGCAGTTCTTC CASSQEGYASGARRSYNEQFF
TRBJ1-1 NA TRBV15 NA TGTGCCACCAGCAGAGAGGCCGGGAACACTGAAGCTTTCTTT CATSREAGNTEAFF
TRBJ1-1 few TRBV7-3 TRBD1 TGTGCCAGCAGCGCCATAGGGACAGGAGATGAAGCTTTCTTT CASSAIGTGDEAFF